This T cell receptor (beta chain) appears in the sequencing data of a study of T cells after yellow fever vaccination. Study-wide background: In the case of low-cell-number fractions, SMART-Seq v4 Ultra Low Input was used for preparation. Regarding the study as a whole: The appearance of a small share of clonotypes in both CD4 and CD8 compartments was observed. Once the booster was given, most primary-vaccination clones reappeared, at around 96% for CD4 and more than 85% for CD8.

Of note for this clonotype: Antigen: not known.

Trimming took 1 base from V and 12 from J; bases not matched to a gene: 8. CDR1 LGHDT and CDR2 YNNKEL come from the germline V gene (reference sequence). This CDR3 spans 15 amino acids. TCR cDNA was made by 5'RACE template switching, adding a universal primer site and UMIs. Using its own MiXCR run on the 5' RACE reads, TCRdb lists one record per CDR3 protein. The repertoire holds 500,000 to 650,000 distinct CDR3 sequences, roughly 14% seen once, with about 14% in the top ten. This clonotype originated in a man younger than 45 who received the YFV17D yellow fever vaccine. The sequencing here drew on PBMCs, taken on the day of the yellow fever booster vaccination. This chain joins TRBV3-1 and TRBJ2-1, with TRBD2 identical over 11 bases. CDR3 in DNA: TGTGCCAGCAGCCAAGGGCTAGCGGGAGGTCCGGGGCAGTTCTTC. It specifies CASSQGLAGGPGQFF.